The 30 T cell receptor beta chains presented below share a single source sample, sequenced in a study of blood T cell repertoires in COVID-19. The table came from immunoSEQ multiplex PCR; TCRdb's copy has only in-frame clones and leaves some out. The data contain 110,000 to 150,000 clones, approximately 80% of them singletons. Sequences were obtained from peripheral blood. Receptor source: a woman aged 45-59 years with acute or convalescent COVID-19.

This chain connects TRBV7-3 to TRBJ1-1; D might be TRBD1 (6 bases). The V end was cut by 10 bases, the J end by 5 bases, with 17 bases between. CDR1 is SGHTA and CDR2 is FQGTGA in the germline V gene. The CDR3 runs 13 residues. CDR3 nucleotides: TGTGCCACTTCAGCAGGGGAATTGACTGAAGCTTTCTTT. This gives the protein CATSAGELTEAFF.

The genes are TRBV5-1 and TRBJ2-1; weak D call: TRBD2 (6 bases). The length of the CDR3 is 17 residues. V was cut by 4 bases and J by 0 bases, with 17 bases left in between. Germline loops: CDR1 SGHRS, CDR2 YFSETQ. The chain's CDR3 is CASSPSAAGSSYNEQFF. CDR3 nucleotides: TGCGCCAGCAGCCCGTCGGCTGCGGGGAGCTCCTACAATGAGCAGTTCTTC.

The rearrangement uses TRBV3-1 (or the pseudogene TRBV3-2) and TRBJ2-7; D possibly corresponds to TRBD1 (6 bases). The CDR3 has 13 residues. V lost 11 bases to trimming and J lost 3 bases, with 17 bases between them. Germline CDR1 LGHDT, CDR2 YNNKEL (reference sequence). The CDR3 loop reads CARPGAGSYEQYF. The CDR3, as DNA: TGTGCCCGACCAGGGGCAGGGAGCTACGAGCAGTACTTC.

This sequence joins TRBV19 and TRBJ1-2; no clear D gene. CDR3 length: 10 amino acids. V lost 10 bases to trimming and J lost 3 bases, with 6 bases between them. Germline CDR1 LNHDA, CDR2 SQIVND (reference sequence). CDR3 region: CATQYYGYTF. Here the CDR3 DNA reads TGTGCCACCCAGTACTATGGCTACACCTTC.

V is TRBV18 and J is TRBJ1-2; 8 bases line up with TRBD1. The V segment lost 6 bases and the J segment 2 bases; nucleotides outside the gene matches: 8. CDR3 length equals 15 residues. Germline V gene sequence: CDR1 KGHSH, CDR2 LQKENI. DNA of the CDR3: TGTGCCAGCTCGCCCTCGGACAGGGTCAACTATGGCTACACCTTC. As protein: CASSPSDRVNYGYTF. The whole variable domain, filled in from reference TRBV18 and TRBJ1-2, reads NAGVMQNPRHLVRRRGQEARLRCSPMKGHSHVYWYRQLPEEGLKFMVYLQKENIIDESGMPKERFSAEFPKEGPSILRIQQVVRGDSAAYFCASSPSDRVNYGYTFGSGTRLTVV.

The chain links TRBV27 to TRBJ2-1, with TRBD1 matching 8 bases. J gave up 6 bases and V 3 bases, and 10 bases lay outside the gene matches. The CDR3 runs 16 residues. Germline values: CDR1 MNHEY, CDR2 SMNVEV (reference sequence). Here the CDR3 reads CASSFLRQGLLNEQFF. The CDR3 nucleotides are TGTGCCAGCAGTTTTCTTAGACAGGGGTTGCTCAATGAGCAGTTCTTC.

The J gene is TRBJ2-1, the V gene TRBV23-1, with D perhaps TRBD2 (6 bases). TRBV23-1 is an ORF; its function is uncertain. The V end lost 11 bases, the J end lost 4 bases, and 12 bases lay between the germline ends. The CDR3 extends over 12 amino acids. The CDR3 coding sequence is TGCGCCGGTAGACTAGAATACAATGAGCAGTTCTTC. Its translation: CAGRLEYNEQFF.

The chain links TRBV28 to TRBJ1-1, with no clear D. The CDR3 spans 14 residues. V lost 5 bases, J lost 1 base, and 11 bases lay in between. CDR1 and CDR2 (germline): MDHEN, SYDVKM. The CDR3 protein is CASSILQANTEAFF. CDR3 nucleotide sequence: TGTGCCAGCAGTATCCTTCAAGCGAACACTGAAGCTTTCTTT.

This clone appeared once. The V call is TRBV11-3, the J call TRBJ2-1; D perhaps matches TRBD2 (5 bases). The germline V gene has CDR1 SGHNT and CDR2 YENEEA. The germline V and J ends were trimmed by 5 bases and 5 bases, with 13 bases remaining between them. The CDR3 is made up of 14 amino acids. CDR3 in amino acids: CASSLSGYNNEQFF. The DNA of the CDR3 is TGTGCCAGCAGCCTCAGCGGTTACAACAATGAGCAGTTCTTC.

In DNA, the CDR3 is TGTGCCAGCAGCCCACAAATCCTTTCGCGCACAGATACGCAGTATTTT. Translation: CASSPQILSRTDTQYF. This chain connects TRBV9 to TRBJ2-3; unclear D gene. This CDR3 contains 16 residues. Trimming cost V 4 bases and J 1 base, with 16 bases left between them. Germline CDR1 is SGDLS and CDR2 is YYNGEE.

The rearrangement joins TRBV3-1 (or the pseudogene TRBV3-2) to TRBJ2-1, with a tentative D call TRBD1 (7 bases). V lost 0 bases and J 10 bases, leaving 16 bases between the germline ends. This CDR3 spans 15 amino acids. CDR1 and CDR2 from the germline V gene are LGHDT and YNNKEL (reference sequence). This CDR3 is CASSQERDSVGEQFF. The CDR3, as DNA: TGTGCCAGCAGCCAAGAGCGGGACAGTGTTGGGGAGCAGTTCTTC.

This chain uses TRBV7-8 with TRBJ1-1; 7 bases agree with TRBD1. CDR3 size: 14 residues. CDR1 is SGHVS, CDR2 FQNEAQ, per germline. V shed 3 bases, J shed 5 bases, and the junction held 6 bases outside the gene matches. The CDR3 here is CASSFGTGETEAFF. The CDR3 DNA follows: TGTGCCAGCAGCTTTGGCACAGGGGAGACTGAAGCTTTCTTT.

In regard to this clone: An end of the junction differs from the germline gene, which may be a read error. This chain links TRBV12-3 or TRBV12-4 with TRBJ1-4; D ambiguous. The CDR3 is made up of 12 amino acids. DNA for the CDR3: TGTGCCGGCAGTTTTCAGACAGAAAAACTGTTTTTT. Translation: CAGSFQTEKLFF.

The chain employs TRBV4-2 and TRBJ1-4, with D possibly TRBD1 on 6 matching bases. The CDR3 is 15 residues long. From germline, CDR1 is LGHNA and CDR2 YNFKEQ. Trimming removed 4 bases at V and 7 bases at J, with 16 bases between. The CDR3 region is CASSLREGVGEKLFF. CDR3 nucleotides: TGTGCCAGCAGCCTCCGCGAGGGGGTCGGTGAAAAACTGTTTTTT.

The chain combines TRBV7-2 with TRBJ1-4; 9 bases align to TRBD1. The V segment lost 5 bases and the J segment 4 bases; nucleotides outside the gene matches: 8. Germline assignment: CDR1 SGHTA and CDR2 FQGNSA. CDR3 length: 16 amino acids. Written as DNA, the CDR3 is TGTGCCAGCAGCCGCCCCCCGGGACAGGGTAATGAAAAACTGTTTTTT. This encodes CASSRPPGQGNEKLFF.

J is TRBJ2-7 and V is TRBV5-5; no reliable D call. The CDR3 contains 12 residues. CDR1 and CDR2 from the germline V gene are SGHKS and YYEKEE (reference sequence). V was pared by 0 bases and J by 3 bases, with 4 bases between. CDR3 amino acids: CASSLAVYEQYF. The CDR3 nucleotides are TGTGCCAGCAGCTTGGCGGTCTACGAGCAGTACTTC.

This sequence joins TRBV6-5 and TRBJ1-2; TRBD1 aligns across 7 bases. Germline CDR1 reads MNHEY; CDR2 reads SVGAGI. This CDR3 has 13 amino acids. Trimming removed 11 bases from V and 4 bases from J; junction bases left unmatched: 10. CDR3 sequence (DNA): TGTGCCGGCGAAGACAGGGTAGGCTATGGCTACACCTTC. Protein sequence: CAGEDRVGYGYTF.

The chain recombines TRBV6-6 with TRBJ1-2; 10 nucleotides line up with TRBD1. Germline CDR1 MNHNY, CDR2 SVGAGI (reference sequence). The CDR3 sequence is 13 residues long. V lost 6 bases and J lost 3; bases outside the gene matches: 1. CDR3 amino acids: CASSGQGDYGYTF. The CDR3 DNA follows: TGTGCCAGCAGCGGACAGGGGGACTATGGCTACACCTTC.

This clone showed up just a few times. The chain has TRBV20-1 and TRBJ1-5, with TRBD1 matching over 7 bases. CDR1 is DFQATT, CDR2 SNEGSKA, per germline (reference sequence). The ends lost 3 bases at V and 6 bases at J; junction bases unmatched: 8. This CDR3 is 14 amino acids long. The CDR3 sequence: CSASMDRSSQPQHF. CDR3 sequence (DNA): TGCAGTGCTAGTATGGACAGGTCGAGTCAGCCCCAGCATTTT.

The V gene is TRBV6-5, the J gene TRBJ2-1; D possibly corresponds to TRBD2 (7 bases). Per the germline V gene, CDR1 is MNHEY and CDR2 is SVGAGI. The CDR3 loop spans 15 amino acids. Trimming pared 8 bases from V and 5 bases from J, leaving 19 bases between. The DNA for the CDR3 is TGTGCCAGCTGCCGGGGGGCGAATCCTCACAATGAGCAGTTCTTC. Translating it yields CASCRGANPHNEQFF.

The CDR3 sequence: CASSFLEAAYGYTF. CDR3 in DNA: TGTGCCAGCAGCTTCCTGGAGGCGGCCTATGGCTACACCTTC. The rearrangement uses TRBV7-9 and TRBJ1-2; D is unresolved. Germline lookup yields CDR1 SEHNR and CDR2 FQNEAQ (reference sequence). V was clipped by 3 bases and J by 4 bases, with 12 bases between them. The CDR3 runs to 14 residues.

CDR3 DNA sequence: TGTGCCAGCTCGCGACAGTCGTCTAATGAAAAACTGTTTTTT. Its protein is CASSRQSSNEKLFF. V gene TRBV18 combines with J gene TRBJ1-4; the D gene is possibly TRBD1 (5 bases). Looked up from germline, CDR1 is KGHSH and CDR2 is LQKENI. V gave up 6 bases and J gave up 3 bases, with 11 bases separating them. This CDR3 contains 14 residues.

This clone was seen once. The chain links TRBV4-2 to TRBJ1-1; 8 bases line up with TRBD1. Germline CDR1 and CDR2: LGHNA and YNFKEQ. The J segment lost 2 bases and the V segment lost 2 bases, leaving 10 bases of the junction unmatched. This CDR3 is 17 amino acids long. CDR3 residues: CASSQRTGGMGNTEAFF. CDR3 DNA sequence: TGTGCCAGCAGCCAAAGAACAGGGGGAATGGGAAACACTGAAGCTTTCTTT.

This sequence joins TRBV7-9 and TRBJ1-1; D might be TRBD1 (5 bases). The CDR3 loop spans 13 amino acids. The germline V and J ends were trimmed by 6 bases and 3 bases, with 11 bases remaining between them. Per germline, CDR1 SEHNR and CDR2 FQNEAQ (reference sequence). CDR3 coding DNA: TGTGCCAGCAGTCCTATAGGGGACACTGAAGCTTTCTTT. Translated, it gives CASSPIGDTEAFF.

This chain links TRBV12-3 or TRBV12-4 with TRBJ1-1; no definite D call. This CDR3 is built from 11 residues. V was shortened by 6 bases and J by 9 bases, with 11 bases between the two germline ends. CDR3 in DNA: TGTGCCAGCAGACACACACATCAAGCTTTCTTT. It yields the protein CASRHTHQAFF.

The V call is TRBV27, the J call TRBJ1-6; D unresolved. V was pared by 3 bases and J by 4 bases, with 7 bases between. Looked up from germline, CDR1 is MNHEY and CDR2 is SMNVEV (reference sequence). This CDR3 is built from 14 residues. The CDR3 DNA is TGTGCCAGCAGTTTGGGCCAGTATAATTCACCCCTCCACTTT. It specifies CASSLGQYNSPLHF.

The DNA of the CDR3 is TGTGCCAGCAGCCCGACAGGGAAGGAGACCCAGTACTTC. It codes for CASSPTGKETQYF. The chain recombines TRBV7-3 with TRBJ2-5, with 7 bases lining up with TRBD1. Germline V gives CDR1 SGHTA, CDR2 FQGTGA. The CDR3 is 13 amino acids. V lost 5 bases and J lost 5; bases outside the gene matches: 5. The whole variable domain, filled in from reference TRBV7-3 and TRBJ2-5, reads GAGVSQTPSNKVTEKGKYVELRCDPISGHTALYWYRQSLGQGPEFLIYFQGTGAADDSGLPNDRFFAVRPEGSVSTLKIQRTERGDSAVYLCASSPTGKETQYFGPGTRLLVL.

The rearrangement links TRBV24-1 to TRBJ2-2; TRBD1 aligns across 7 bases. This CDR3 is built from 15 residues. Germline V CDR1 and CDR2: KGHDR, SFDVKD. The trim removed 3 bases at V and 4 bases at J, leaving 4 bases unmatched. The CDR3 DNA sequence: TGTGCCACCAGTGATATACAGGGGACCACCGGGGAGCTGTTTTTT. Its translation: CATSDIQGTTGELFF.

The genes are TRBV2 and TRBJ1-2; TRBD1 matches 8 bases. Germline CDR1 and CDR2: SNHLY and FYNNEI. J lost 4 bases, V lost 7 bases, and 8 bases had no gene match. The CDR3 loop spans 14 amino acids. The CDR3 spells CASTPDRVTYGYTF. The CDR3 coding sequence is TGTGCCAGCACACCGGACAGGGTCACCTATGGCTACACCTTC.

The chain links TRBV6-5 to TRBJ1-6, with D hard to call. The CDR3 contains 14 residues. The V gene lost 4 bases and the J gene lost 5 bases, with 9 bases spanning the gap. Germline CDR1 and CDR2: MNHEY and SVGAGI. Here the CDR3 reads CASSSQANNSPLHF. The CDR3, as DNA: TGTGCCAGCAGTTCTCAAGCTAATAATTCACCCCTCCACTTT.